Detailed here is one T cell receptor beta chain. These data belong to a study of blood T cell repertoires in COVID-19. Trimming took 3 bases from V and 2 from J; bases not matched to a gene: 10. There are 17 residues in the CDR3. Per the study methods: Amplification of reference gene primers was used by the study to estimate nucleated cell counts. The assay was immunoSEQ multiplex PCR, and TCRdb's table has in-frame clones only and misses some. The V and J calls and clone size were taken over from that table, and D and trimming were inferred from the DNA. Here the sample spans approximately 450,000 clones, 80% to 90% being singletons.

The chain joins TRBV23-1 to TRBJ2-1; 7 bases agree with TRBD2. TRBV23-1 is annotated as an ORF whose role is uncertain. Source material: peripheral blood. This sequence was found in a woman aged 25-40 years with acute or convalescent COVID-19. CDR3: CASSHLQGGLTYNEQFF. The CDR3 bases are TGCGCCAGCAGTCACCTTCAGGGAGGGTTGACCTACAATGAGCAGTTCTTC.